This T cell receptor (beta chain) was identified in a study of blood T cell repertoires in COVID-19. Study-wide context: The samples span acute and convalescent COVID-19 from the United States, Italy and Spain. Nucleic acid was either cDNA or gDNA, and it came from T cells, B-cell-depleted T cells, or PBMCs.

As handled by the study authors: Reference gene primers were amplified, and this amplification served to estimate nucleated cell counts. The method was immunoSEQ multiplex PCR; TCRdb's version includes in-frame clones alone and lacks a portion of them. V and J calls plus clone size are reproduced from that table; the DNA served to infer D and trimming. Of over 55,000 clones listed, 85% to 90% are singletons. Germline CDR1 SQVTM, CDR2 ANQGSEA. The J segment lost 0 bases and the V segment lost 4 bases, leaving 8 bases of the junction unmatched. CDR3 length: 15 amino acids. The rearrangement joins TRBV29-1 to TRBJ1-1; 7 nucleotides line up with TRBD1. Sequenced sample: peripheral blood. This receptor was obtained from a human donor with active COVID-19. The donor label of this sample is uncertain. The CDR3 bases are TGCAGCGTTGGGGACAGCCCCTTAATGAACACTGAAGCTTTCTTT. This codes for CSVGDSPLMNTEAFF.